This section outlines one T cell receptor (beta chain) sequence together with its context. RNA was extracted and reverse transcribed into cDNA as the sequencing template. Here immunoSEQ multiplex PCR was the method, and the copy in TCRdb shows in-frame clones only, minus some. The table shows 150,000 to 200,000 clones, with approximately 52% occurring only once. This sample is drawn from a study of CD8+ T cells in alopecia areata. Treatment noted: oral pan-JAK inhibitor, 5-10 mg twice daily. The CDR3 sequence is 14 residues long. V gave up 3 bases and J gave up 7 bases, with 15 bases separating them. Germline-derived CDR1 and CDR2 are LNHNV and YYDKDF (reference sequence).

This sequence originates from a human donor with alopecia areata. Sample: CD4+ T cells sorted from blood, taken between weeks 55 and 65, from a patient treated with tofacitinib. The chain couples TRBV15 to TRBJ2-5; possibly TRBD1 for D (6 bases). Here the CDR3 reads CATSRDSAGGTQYF. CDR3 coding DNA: TGTGCCACCAGCAGGGACAGTGCAGGCGGGACCCAGTACTTC.